This TCR beta chain came from a study of blood T cells in healthy people across ages (dated by TCRdb to the mid-2010s). Study-wide context: In model experiments, template switching captured roughly one uniquely barcoded TCR beta cDNA molecule for every two T cells. Donors were grouped into four age groups: young (average approximately 15 years), middle-aged (39), aged (around 66) and long-lived (approximately 82). The study measured age-related changes in TCR beta repertoire diversity using deep sequencing normalized with unique cDNA molecular identifiers. Donors of different ages were randomly distributed across sequencing lanes to avoid experimental bias. For two donors (one aged 18 to 30 and one aged 80 or older), the study analyzed two additional independent replicas of 1 million unique cDNA reads from the same blood draw. The research as a whole found: The percentage of naive T cells measured by flow cytometry correlated strongly with observed TCR beta diversity. Observed TCR beta diversity per million T cells fell roughly linearly with age, and a significant reduction was already apparent by age around 39. Because donor CMV infection status was unknown, age-related changes in expanded clonotypes were potentially confounded. Total diversity estimates from one million sequenced T cells were considered lower bounds and underestimates. Since profiling was done on bulk unsorted PBMCs, naive and antigen-experienced compartments could not be conclusively compared. Compared with the aged group, more naive CD4+ T cells, fewer expanded clones and increased TCR diversity were shown by the long-lived group, suggesting age selection.

Systemically healthy Caucasian individuals from Russia, 35 to 50 in total and aged roughly 6 to 100 years, were included as donors. Each donor gave about 9.7 milliliters of peripheral blood, drawn into EDTA-treated Vacutainer tubes. Ficoll-Paque density-gradient centrifugation was used to isolate PBMCs, with at least 6.5 million per sample. Trizol reagent was used to extract total RNA from the PBMCs, yielding at least 6 micrograms per sample. For every donor, flow cytometry on a PBMC aliquot measured the percentage of naive CD45RAhigh/CD27high T cells. Library preparation was by 5' RACE. Sequencing was carried out with an Illumina HiSeq 2500. A second 7 to 11 cycle PCR used a sample-barcoded 5' primer and a J-beta primer mix. A template-switch 5' adaptor carrying 12 random nucleotides introduced a unique molecular identifier onto each TCR beta cDNA molecule. At least 3 million CDR3-containing paired-end reads were obtained from each sample. First-strand cDNA synthesis was performed from all RNA using the Mint cDNA synthesis kit, with priming by a TRBC-specific oligonucleotide. Following uracil-DNA glycosylase treatment, all cDNA underwent a first 18-cycle PCR with the universal primers M1SS and BC2_uni_R. Per the original workflow: For normalization, 1 million high-quality reads, each with a distinct molecular identifier, were randomly selected from each sample. Reads with shared molecular identifiers were discarded instead of being binned into consensus sequences. MiTCR, with a Q25 quality threshold and the strictest error-elimination algorithm, was used for CDR3 identification, clonotype clustering and error correction. A nonparametric unseen species model using Euler transformation provided a lower-bound estimate of total TCR beta diversity. The public sequencing data were trimmed at Q25 with fastp and processed into clonotypes with MiXCR by TCRdb, which kept only in-frame beta chains. One record per CDR3 amino acid sequence lists the most common genes and DNA. The V and J calls come from TCRdb's annotation, not from the publication. The sample table lists hundreds of thousands of distinct CDR3 sequences, more than 40% of them with a count of one. Of the sample, roughly a third falls within the top ten clones.

This clonotype has just a few counts. There is no known antigen for this receptor. No clone much larger than this one lies a single base away; base qualities are absent. Measured from the cysteine to the phenylalanine, the CDR3 is 15 residues long. Only the CDR3 portion is preserved as DNA: 45 bases, with reading frame beginning at the first base. According to the germline V gene (reference sequence), CDR1 reads DFQATT and CDR2 reads SNEGSKA. The V end loses 0 bases and the J end loses 0 bases, and a stretch of 10 bases separates them. The TCR comes from a woman aged 60 to 75 in good health. The chain is assembled from TRBV20-1 and TRBJ2-3; no D segment can be confidently identified. The specimen was blood. The CDR3 reads as follows: CSAREQVSSTDTQYF. The DNA sequence is given as TGCAGTGCTAGAGAGCAGGTTTCTAGCACAGATACGCAGTATTTT.